This T cell receptor (beta chain) was retrieved from a study of cytomegalovirus exposure and HLA in healthy donors. Study findings and constraints: A few CMV-associated chains were confirmed in vitro to be specific for CMV antigens. Per a later analysis, HLA-associated TCR beta chains showed more clonal expansion than other, equally common TCR beta chains. Another analysis was done later, and it associated roughly 15,000 TCR beta sequences with HLA alleles at 0.05 false discovery rate. Reports credit the classifier with highly specific, highly sensitive diagnosis of cytomegalovirus status.

This clone was seen only once. The antigen is unknown. The sample carries other DNA sequences with the same CDR3. Trimming removed 2 bases at V and 1 base at J, with 6 bases between. This CDR3 is 14 amino acids long. Looked up from germline, CDR1 is MNHEY and CDR2 is SMNVEV (reference sequence). In the PCR, 60 Vbeta and 13 Jbeta primers were used. Only in-frame clones appear in the TCRdb table, and some are missing; sequencing was by immunoSEQ multiplex PCR. The sample lists 150,000 to 180,000 clones, 80% seen once, with around 5.2% in the top ten. The TCR sequence derives from a woman in her forties in good health and CMV-seropositive. The sequencing sample was made of PBMCs. The chain links TRBV27 to TRBJ1-5, with D hard to call. The CDR3 reads CASSLRGSNQPQHF. In nucleotides, the CDR3 is TGTGCCAGCAGTTTACGGGGAAGCAATCAGCCCCAGCATTTT.